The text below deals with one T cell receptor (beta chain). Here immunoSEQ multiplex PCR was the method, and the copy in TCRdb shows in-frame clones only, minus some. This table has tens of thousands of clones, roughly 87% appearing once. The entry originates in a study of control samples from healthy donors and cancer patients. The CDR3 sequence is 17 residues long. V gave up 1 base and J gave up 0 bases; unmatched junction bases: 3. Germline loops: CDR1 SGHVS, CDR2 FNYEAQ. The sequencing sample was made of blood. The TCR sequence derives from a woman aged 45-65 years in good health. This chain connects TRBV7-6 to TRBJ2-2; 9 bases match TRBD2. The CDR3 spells CASSLEASGTNTGELFF. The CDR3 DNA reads TGTGCCAGCAGCTTAGAGGCTAGCGGGACGAACACCGGGGAGCTGTTTTTT.